What follows are 8 T cell receptor beta chains derived from one specimen sequenced in a study of blood T cell repertoires in COVID-19. The assay was immunoSEQ multiplex PCR, and TCRdb's table has in-frame clones only and misses some. The sample gives fewer than 350,000 clones, 65% to 90% of which show up once; 4% to 5.5% is in the top ten. Sequencing was done on a sample of PBMCs or T cells enriched from blood (not recorded which). The receptors come from a woman aged 40 to 50 with acute COVID-19.

The chain is built from TRBV10-1 and TRBJ1-5, with 7 bases identical to TRBD1. There are 15 residues in the CDR3. V lost 6 bases to trimming and J lost 4 bases; unmatched junction nucleotides: 9. Germline V gene sequence: CDR1 WNHNN, CDR2 SYGVQD (reference sequence). CDR3 sequence: CASSWTGSGNQPQHF. CDR3 nucleotides: TGCGCCAGCAGCTGGACAGGTAGTGGTAATCAGCCCCAGCATTTT.

The V and J genes are TRBV19 and TRBJ1-1, with 7 bases identical to TRBD1. The junction had 6 bases not matched to a gene; V was cut back by 5 bases and J by 6 bases. The CDR3 is 13 residues long. From germline, CDR1 is LNHDA and CDR2 SQIVND (reference sequence). The CDR3 bases are TGTGCCAGTAGTTTTAGACAGGGTCCTGAAGCTTTCTTT. Protein sequence: CASSFRQGPEAFF.

DNA for the CDR3: TGTGCCAGCTCACCACGGCGCTACTATTACACCGGGGAGCTGTTTTTT. It codes for CASSPRRYYYTGELFF. The chain couples TRBV18 to TRBJ2-2; no reliable D call. The CDR3 contains 16 residues. Trimming left V 1 base short and J 3 bases short, with 12 bases between. Per germline, CDR1 KGHSH and CDR2 LQKENI. The whole variable domain, filled in from reference TRBV18 and TRBJ2-2, reads NAGVMQNPRHLVRRRGQEARLRCSPMKGHSHVYWYRQLPEEGLKFMVYLQKENIIDESGMPKERFSAEFPKEGPSILRIQQVVRGDSAAYFCASSPRRYYYTGELFFGEGSRLTVL.

This clone was observed a few times. Other DNA sequences of this sample code for an identical CDR3. The chain carries TRBV7-2 and TRBJ1-5, with 9 nucleotides matching TRBD1. The V gene end was trimmed by 1 base and the J gene end by 5 bases; junction bases not matched to a gene: 3. Germline V gene lookup returns CDR1 SGHTA and CDR2 FQGNSA. The length of the CDR3 is 15 residues. DNA for the CDR3: TGTGCCAGCAGCTTAGTTGGGACAGGGTATCAGCCCCAGCATTTT. This gives the protein CASSLVGTGYQPQHF.

The CDR3 DNA sequence: TGTGCCAGCAGCTTAGCGGGACAGGGTAATGGAAACACCATATATTTT. As protein: CASSLAGQGNGNTIYF. The chain joins TRBV7-2 to TRBJ1-3, with 9 bases aligning to TRBD1. The CDR3 runs to 16 residues. Trimming cost V 0 bases and J 3 bases; bases outside gene matches: 3. The germline gives CDR1 SGHTA, CDR2 FQGNSA.

The J gene is TRBJ1-2, the V gene TRBV18, with D possibly TRBD1 on 5 matching bases. CDR3 length: 14 amino acids. Trimming removed 4 bases from V and 8 bases from J, with 17 bases in between. Germline assignment: CDR1 KGHSH and CDR2 LQKENI. The CDR3 region has the DNA TGTGCCAGCTCACAATCAGGGTTCAAGGGAGGCTACACCTTC. Translating gives CASSQSGFKGGYTF.

Regarding this clone: An end of the junction differs from the germline gene, which may be a read error. J is TRBJ1-1 and V is TRBV27; a weak D match, TRBD1 (5 bases). This CDR3 is built from 15 residues. Germline CDR1 is MNHEY and CDR2 is SMNVEV (reference sequence). CDR3 residues: CARSSRGEVDTEAFF. CDR3 nucleotides: TGTGCCAGAAGTTCCCGGGGGGAGGTAGACACTGAAGCTTTCTTT.

This CDR3 is CASSTGQGLSEKLFF. CDR3 DNA: TGTGCCAGCAGTACCGGACAGGGCCTTTCTGAAAAACTGTTTTTT. The rearrangement links TRBV6-5 to TRBJ1-4; 8 bases are shared with TRBD1. Looked up from germline, CDR1 is MNHEY and CDR2 is SVGAGI. J lost 7 bases, V lost 5 bases, and 9 bases had no gene match. CDR3 size: 15 residues.